The 20 T cell receptor beta chains below all came from one sample that was sequenced in a study of blood T cells in healthy people across ages. A second PCR, run for roughly 7 to 12 cycles, used a sample-barcoded 5' primer plus a J-beta primer mix. MiXCR, applied by TCRdb to the 5' RACE reads, yields one record per CDR3 protein. This table holds about 1.8 million distinct CDR3 sequences, about 49% found once. The material sequenced was blood. These receptors came from a woman aged 35 to 49 in good health.

The rearrangement joins TRBV6-5 to TRBJ2-4; either TRBD1 or TRBD2 may fit D (5 bases each). The J call may be incorrect, as the DNA end agrees better with TRBJ2-5. Germline CDR1 MNHEY, CDR2 SVGAGI. The length of the CDR3 is 18 residues. This chain's CDR3 is CASSSHLSAGTLEETQYF. CDR3 DNA: TGTGCCAGCAGTTCCCATTTGAGTGCAGGGACGTTGGAAGAGACCCAGTACTTC.

This sequence joins TRBV11-2 and TRBJ1-4, with D unresolved. The CDR3 spans 17 residues. Germline loops: CDR1 SGHAT, CDR2 FQNNGV. The V end lost 1 base, the J end lost 0 bases, and 12 bases lay between the germline ends. DNA of the CDR3: TGTGCCAGCAGCTTAGCGCCAGGACTGTCAACTAATGAAAAACTGTTTTTT. The encoded protein is CASSLAPGLSTNEKLFF.

The chain recombines TRBV29-1 with TRBJ2-2, with D perhaps matching TRBD1 or TRBD2 (5 bases each). The V and J ends lost 0 bases and 2 bases respectively, with 10 bases between them. This CDR3 is 15 amino acids long. The V gene's germline CDR1 is SQVTM and CDR2 ANQGSEA. CDR3 DNA: TGCAGCGTTGAAGACCTCCGGGACAACACCGGGGAGCTGTTTTTT. Amino acid sequence: CSVEDLRDNTGELFF.

The V gene is TRBV7-3, the J gene TRBJ2-6, with D hard to call. CDR3 size: 18 residues. The V end lost 1 base, the J end lost 7 bases, and 20 bases lay between the germline ends. Germline V CDR1 and CDR2: SGHTA, FQGTGA. The CDR3 DNA sequence: TGTGCCAGCAGCTTAAGGCCAACGGCCCCCTCAGGAGCCAACGTCCTGACTTTC. Protein sequence: CASSLRPTAPSGANVLTF.

The V and J genes are TRBV28 and TRBJ2-3, with D unclear. Trimming took off 7 bases at V and 1 base at J, with 18 bases between the two ends. Germline assignment: CDR1 MDHEN and CDR2 SYDVKM. The CDR3 covers 16 residues. CDR3 residues: CASIPSVGSRTDTQYF. In nucleotides, the CDR3 is TGTGCCAGCATCCCTTCAGTAGGCAGCCGCACAGATACGCAGTATTTT.

The chain links TRBV20-1 to TRBJ1-4; tentatively, D is TRBD1 (5 bases). CDR3 length equals 13 residues. In germline, CDR1 is DFQATT, CDR2 SNEGSKA (reference sequence). Trimming took off 8 bases at V and 8 bases at J, with 18 bases between the two ends. CDR3 loop: CSSISSDSEKLFF. CDR3 nucleotide sequence: TGCAGTTCGATTTCGAGTGACAGCGAAAAACTGTTTTTT.

On this clonotype itself: Given the absence of the conserved phenylalanine or tryptophan at the CDR3 end, a read error is likely. The CDR3 here is CASSIGQGAKGYGYTY. In nucleotides, the CDR3 is TGTGCCAGCAGCATAGGACAGGGGGCGAAGGGCTATGGCTACACCTAC. The chain uses TRBV5-5 and TRBJ1-2, with 11 bases aligning to TRBD1. V shed 4 bases and J 4 bases; nucleotides not matched to a gene: 9. Germline-derived CDR1 and CDR2 are SGHKS and YYEKEE (reference sequence). This CDR3 contains 16 residues.

V usage is TRBV5-1 and J usage is TRBJ2-3; the D is unclear. There are 14 residues in the CDR3. Germline loops: CDR1 SGHRS, CDR2 YFSETQ. The V gene lost 2 bases and the J gene lost 2 bases, with 9 bases spanning the gap. For the CDR3, the DNA is TGCGCCAGCAGCTTTAACAGAGACACAGATACGCAGTATTTT. Encoded protein: CASSFNRDTDTQYF.

This clonotype was seen only once. The J gene is TRBJ2-7, the V gene TRBV7-2; D not certain. Trimming left V 9 bases short and J 6 bases short, with 15 bases between. The germline CDR1 and CDR2 sequences are SGHTA and FQGNSA. This CDR3 is built from 12 residues. The CDR3 loop is CARSTLDFEQYF. In DNA form, the CDR3 reads TGTGCCAGAAGTACCCTAGATTTCGAGCAGTACTTC.

There are a few counts of this clonotype. CDR3 DNA sequence: TGCGCCAGCAGCTTGGTTACTAGTAGGGACTACAATGAGCAGTTCTTC. Translated, it gives CASSLVTSRDYNEQFF. The V gene is TRBV5-1, the J gene TRBJ2-1; the D gene is possibly TRBD2 (5 bases). This CDR3 spans 16 amino acids. V shed 0 bases and J shed 3 bases, with 13 bases lying between them. Germline-derived CDR1 and CDR2 are SGHRS and YFSETQ.

V is TRBV20-1 and J is TRBJ2-4; TRBD1 matches at 9 bases. The J call is in doubt because the DNA end fits TRBJ2-7 better. Germline loops: CDR1 DFQATT, CDR2 SNEGSKA (reference sequence). The length of the CDR3 is 12 residues. DNA for the CDR3: TGCAGCCTGGGGGACAGGGCTTACGAGCAGTACTTC. Amino acid sequence: CSLGDRAYEQYF.

Of note for this clonotype: Mismatch with germline at one junction end may stem from a read error. V and J are TRBV6-2 or TRBV6-3 and TRBJ2-5; D is perhaps TRBD2 (5 bases). The J call could be wrong; TRBJ2-7 is a better fit for the DNA end. The V gene's germline CDR1 is MNHEY and CDR2 SVGEGT. The CDR3 is made up of 12 amino acids. CDR3 residues: CASIYEGYEQYF. Here the CDR3 DNA reads TGTGCCAGCATTTACGAGGGATACGAGCAGTACTTC.

The chain is built from TRBV20-1 and TRBJ1-1, with D perhaps TRBD1 (6 bases). The ends were cut back, 6 bases at V and 1 base at J, with 12 bases in the middle. The CDR3 runs to 13 residues. The V gene's germline CDR1 is DFQATT and CDR2 SNEGSKA (reference sequence). CDR3: CSAVLQGNTEAFF. The CDR3 region has the DNA TGCAGTGCGGTGTTACAGGGGAACACTGAAGCTTTCTTT.

V gene TRBV28 combines with J gene TRBJ1-2; D not resolved. V was shortened by 3 bases and J by 2 bases, with 7 bases between the two germline ends. The germline CDR1 and CDR2 sequences are MDHEN and SYDVKM. CDR3 length equals 13 residues. DNA for the CDR3: TGTGCCAGCAGTTTCGAACAGAACTATGGCTACACCTTC. Translated, it gives CASSFEQNYGYTF.

This chain links TRBV28 with TRBJ2-3; D is uncertain. There are 15 residues in the CDR3. The germline V and J ends were trimmed by 6 bases and 4 bases, with 17 bases remaining between them. In germline, CDR1 is MDHEN, CDR2 SYDVKM. This CDR3 is CASSPPVIPPDTQYF. CDR3 DNA: TGTGCCAGCAGCCCCCCGGTAATTCCCCCAGATACGCAGTATTTT. Together with reference TRBV28 and TRBJ2-3, the CDR3 gives the full variable domain: DVKVTQSSRYLVKRTGEKVFLECVQDMDHENMFWYRQDPGLGLRLIYFSYDVKMKEKGDIPEGYSVSREKKERFSLILESASTNQTSMYLCASSPPVIPPDTQYFGPGTRLTVL.

This clonotype has a handful of counts. This rearrangement joins TRBV24-1 to TRBJ2-5, with TRBD2 matching over 9 bases. CDR1 and CDR2 (germline): KGHDR, SFDVKD. V lost 3 bases and J lost 3; bases outside the gene matches: 4. This CDR3 is 15 amino acids long. This CDR3 reads CATSDPRTSEETQYF. The CDR3 bases are TGTGCCACCAGTGATCCCCGGACTAGCGAAGAGACCCAGTACTTC.

The rearrangement joins TRBV4-3 to TRBJ2-1; possibly TRBD2 for D (6 bases). The CDR3 covers 17 residues. The ends were cut back, 0 bases at V and 6 bases at J, with 18 bases in the middle. Germline V gene data show CDR1 as LGHNA and CDR2 as YSLEER. CDR3 sequence reads: CASSQDLAGNPTNEQFF. The CDR3 DNA reads as TGCGCCAGCAGCCAAGATCTTGCGGGGAACCCTACCAATGAGCAGTTCTTC.

This chain connects TRBV19 to TRBJ1-2; D uncertain. This CDR3 is 15 amino acids long. With 9 bases removed from V and 5 bases from J, the gap between germline ends came to 22 bases. Germline lookup yields CDR1 LNHDA and CDR2 SQIVND (reference sequence). CDR3 amino acids: CASSPEGYGKYGYTF. The CDR3 DNA is TGTGCCAGCTCACCTGAGGGTTACGGAAAATATGGCTACACCTTC.

A note on this clonotype: A read error may be the cause here, since a much bigger clone is one base away. The chain has TRBV10-3 and TRBJ2-4; D is ambiguous. CDR1 and CDR2 from the germline V gene are ENHRY and SYGVKD. The CDR3 loop spans 15 amino acids. CDR3 in amino acids: CAIREGFGAKSIQYF. The CDR3 nucleotides read TGTGCCATCAGGGAAGGGTTCGGCGCCAAAAGCATTCAGTACTTC.

The chain carries TRBV27 and TRBJ2-1; 8 nucleotides line up with TRBD1. V shed 6 bases, J shed 8 bases, and the junction held 3 bases outside the gene matches. The length of the CDR3 is 12 residues. Germline V gives CDR1 MNHEY, CDR2 SMNVEV (reference sequence). The CDR3 region is CASRPGGHEQFF. The CDR3 region has the DNA TGTGCCAGCAGACCAGGGGGCCATGAGCAGTTCTTC.